Below, 12 T cell receptor beta chains from the same sample are listed, as sequenced in a study of cytomegalovirus exposure and HLA in healthy donors. PCR involved 60 Vbeta and 13 Jbeta primers. Sequencing was performed with immunoSEQ multiplex PCR; in TCRdb, only in-frame clones are kept and a portion is missing. Of 120,000 or so clones listed, approximately 80% were seen once; the top ten hold 1.8%. Sequencing input: PBMCs. The origin of the receptors is a man in his late teens or twenties in good health and CMV-seronegative.

The chain employs TRBV4-2 and TRBJ2-3, with 9 nucleotides matching TRBD2. The CDR3 contains 17 residues. V lost 0 bases to trimming and J lost 2 bases; unmatched junction nucleotides: 6. Germline V lookup: CDR1 LGHNA, CDR2 YNFKEQ. The chain's CDR3 is CASSQEGLAGITDTQYF. The CDR3 nucleotides read TGTGCCAGCAGCCAAGAAGGGCTAGCGGGGATCACAGATACGCAGTATTTT.

The table lists this clone with a count of one. This chain connects TRBV4-3 to TRBJ2-5; no definite D call. The DNA end favors TRBJ2-7, so the J call may be wrong. Germline V gene data show CDR1 as LGHNA and CDR2 as YSLEER. CDR3 length: 16 residues. CDR3 sequence reads: CASSLQRASAYYEQYF. CDR3 bases: TGCGCCAGCAGCCTCCAGAGAGCCAGCGCCTACTACGAGCAGTACTTC.

This clone is a singleton in its sample. The CDR3 nucleotides are TGTGCCAGCAGTGAAGAAAAGTCAGGCAATCAGCCCCAGCATTTT. Translating gives CASSEEKSGNQPQHF. This chain joins TRBV6-1 and TRBJ1-5; no reliable D call. This CDR3 spans 15 amino acids. With 1 base removed from V and 2 bases from J, the gap between germline ends came to 9 bases. Per the germline V gene, CDR1 is MNHNS and CDR2 is SASEGT.

The rearrangement uses TRBV21-1 and TRBJ1-4; the DNA was not compared with TRBD1, the D call given in the table. TRBV21-1 counts as a pseudogene. The CDR3 totals 16 residues. CDR3 sequence (DNA): TGTGCCAGCAGCTTACGCTCGACAGGGGCCAATGAAAAACTGTTTTTT. It translates to CASSLRSTGANEKLFF.

This clone was picked up a small number of times. This sample also contains other DNA sequences that code for the same CDR3. The chain uses TRBV19 and TRBJ2-3, with 11 bases aligning to TRBD1. CDR1 and CDR2 from the germline V gene are LNHDA and SQIVND (reference sequence). Trimming removed 1 base from V and 1 base from J; junction bases left unmatched: 1. CDR3 length equals 16 residues. For the CDR3, the DNA is TGTGCCAGTAGTATAGGGACAGGGGGCGGCACAGATACGCAGTATTTT. Its translation: CASSIGTGGGTDTQYF.

The chain joins TRBV7-2 to TRBJ2-3; 10 bases align to TRBD2. V was clipped by 6 bases and J by 3 bases; unmatched bases: 6. Per the germline V gene, CDR1 is SGHTA and CDR2 is FQGNSA. The CDR3 contains 15 residues. The CDR3 loop reads CASRDPGLATDTQYF. The CDR3 DNA sequence: TGTGCCAGCAGAGACCCGGGACTAGCGACAGATACGCAGTATTTT.

The table lists this clone with a count of one. The chain uses TRBV19 and TRBJ2-7; the match to TRBD1 covers 12 bases. The junction had 5 bases not matched to a gene; V was cut back by 5 bases and J by 6 bases. The germline V gene encodes CDR1 LNHDA and CDR2 SQIVND (reference sequence). The CDR3 covers 14 residues. CDR3 sequence (DNA): TGTGCCAGTAGTCCGGGACAGGGGGCGGGCGAGCAGTACTTC. The encoded protein is CASSPGQGAGEQYF.

This clone was found a few times. This sample includes further DNA sequences coding for the same CDR3. The chain recombines TRBV14 with TRBJ1-1, with 8 bases identical to TRBD1. Losses at the gene ends were 1 base for V and 1 base for J; bases not matched to a gene: 2. The CDR3 length is 15 residues. CDR1 and CDR2 from the germline V gene are SGHDN and FVKESK. CDR3 sequence reads: CASSQAGGANTEAFF. In DNA form, the CDR3 reads TGTGCCAGCAGCCAAGCAGGGGGCGCGAACACTGAAGCTTTCTTT.

The chain carries TRBV7-9 and TRBJ1-2; 10 nucleotides agree with TRBD1. The trim removed 5 bases at V and 8 bases at J, leaving 11 bases unmatched. Germline-derived CDR1 and CDR2 are SEHNR and FQNEAQ (reference sequence). The CDR3 totals 15 residues. CDR3 region: CASSRGTGVGKGYTF. For the CDR3, the DNA is TGTGCCAGCAGCCGCGGGACAGGGGTGGGGAAGGGCTACACCTTC.

The V and J genes are TRBV5-1 and TRBJ1-1; TRBD1 aligns across 12 bases. V lost 4 bases and J lost 3; bases outside the gene matches: 7. The CDR3 has 16 amino acids. Germline values: CDR1 SGHRS, CDR2 YFSETQ. The CDR3 region is CASSRDRGLVDTEAFF. DNA for the CDR3: TGCGCCAGCAGCCGGGACAGGGGGCTGGTGGACACTGAAGCTTTCTTT. Supplemented by reference TRBV5-1 and TRBJ1-1, the full variable domain reads KAGVTQTPRYLIKTRGQQVTLSCSPISGHRSVSWYQQTPGQGLQFLFEYFSETQRNKGNFPGRFSGRQFSNSRSEMNVSTLELGDSALYLCASSRDRGLVDTEAFFGQGTRLTVV.

This chain links TRBV4-2 with TRBJ2-3, with D possibly TRBD2 on 6 matching bases. V lost 5 bases and J lost 6, with 9 bases in between. CDR3 length: 12 amino acids. Germline CDR1 is LGHNA and CDR2 is YNFKEQ. This chain's CDR3 is CASSTGDDTQYF. The CDR3 DNA reads as TGTGCCAGCAGCACGGGGGACGATACGCAGTATTTT.

J is TRBJ1-1 and V is TRBV29-1, with 8 bases fitting TRBD1. There are 14 residues in the CDR3. The trim removed 7 bases at V and 0 bases at J, leaving 7 bases unmatched. Per germline, CDR1 SQVTM and CDR2 ANQGSEA. The CDR3 DNA is TGCAGCGCAGCCTTGACAGGGGTGAACACTGAAGCTTTCTTT. Translation gives CSAALTGVNTEAFF.